This is a list of T cell receptor beta chains from one sample in a study of cytomegalovirus exposure and HLA in healthy donors. TCRdb's copy holds only in-frame clones and misses some; the assay was immunoSEQ multiplex PCR. Counted here are about 150,000 clones, less than 85% occurring once; the ten biggest clones make up under 8%. Sequencing was performed on PBMCs. The receptors derive from a woman aged 45-60 years in good health and CMV-seropositive. CDR3s include the opening cysteine and the closing phenylalanine or tryptophan. The D gene is left open where the match is weak. Not all rows give a size; the values are once, few, many and, for expanded clones, a class.

>TRBV6-4|.|TRBJ2-3|TRBD2
CASSMLAGGRDTQYF
TGTGCCAGCAGTATGTTAGCGGGGGGGCGAGATACGCAGTATTTT
>TRBV5-1|.|TRBJ1-1|.
CASSSQTTGTNTEAFF
TGCGCCAGCAGCTCGCAGACGACAGGAACGAACACTGAAGCTTTCTTT
>TRBV9|.|TRBJ1-5|.
CASSVAGDHQPQHF
TGTGCCAGCAGCGTAGCTGGAGATCATCAGCCCCAGCATTTT
>TRBV5-1|few|TRBJ2-5|.
CASSLEGEGTQYF
TGCGCCAGCAGCTTGGAGGGGGAAGGGACCCAGTACTTC
>TRBV4-3|.|TRBJ2-3|TRBD1
CASSQGQDSTDTQYF
TGCGCCAGCAGCCAGGGACAGGATAGCACAGATACGCAGTATTTT
>TRBV21-1|.|TRBJ2-4|.
CASSNPPGTRAKNIQYF
TGTGCCAGCAGCAACCCCCCTGGGACTAGGGCCAAAAACATTCAGTACTTC
>TRBV27|.|TRBJ1-1|TRBD1
CASSPGRGLGAEAFF
TGTGCCAGCAGCCCTGGTAGGGGGCTAGGCGCTGAAGCTTTCTTT
>TRBV9|.|TRBJ2-1|TRBD2
CASSHRPSGGDLEQFF
TGTGCCAGCAGCCACCGTCCTAGCGGGGGGGACCTAGAGCAGTTCTTC
>TRBV13|.|TRBJ1-6|.
CASSPASGVHNSPLHF
TGTGCCAGCAGCCCCGCCAGCGGGGTACATAATTCACCCCTCCACTTT
>TRBV9|.|TRBJ2-3|TRBD2
CASSSGGAGTQYF
TGTGCCAGCAGTAGCGGGGGGGCGGGTACGCAGTATTTT
>TRBV7-8|.|TRBJ2-3|TRBD2
CASSAGLADTQYF
TGTGCCAGCAGCGCAGGACTAGCCGATACGCAGTATTTT
>TRBV6-1|.|TRBJ1-3|.
CASSGISGNTIYF
TGTGCCAGCAGTGGAATTAGTGGAAACACCATATATTTT
>TRBV5-1|once|TRBJ2-4|TRBD2
CASSLGLAGAKNIQYF
TGCGCCAGCAGCCTCGGACTAGCGGGGGCCAAAAACATTCAGTACTTC
>TRBV13|.|TRBJ2-2|TRBD2
CASSFGGTGELFF
TGTGCCAGCAGCTTCGGGGGGACCGGGGAGCTGTTTTTT
>TRBV19|.|TRBJ1-2|.
CASSKQTNYGYTF
TGTGCCAGTAGTAAACAGACTAACTATGGCTACACCTTC
>TRBV19|.|TRBJ2-1|.
CASSIRQVSYNEQFF
TGTGCCAGTAGTATAAGACAGGTCTCCTACAATGAGCAGTTCTTC
>TRBV29-1|.|TRBJ1-2|TRBD1
CSATFSTGGYGYTF
TGCAGCGCGACCTTTAGTACAGGGGGTTATGGCTACACCTTC
>TRBV6-1|.|TRBJ2-1|.
CASSTLGGPEQFF
TGTGCCAGCAGTACCCTAGGTGGTCCTGAGCAGTTCTTC
>TRBV7-2|.|TRBJ2-3|TRBD1
CASSTLDRGRRGNTQYF
TGTGCCAGCAGCACCTTGGACAGGGGGCGAAGGGGTAATACGCAGTATTTT
>TRBV4-1|.|TRBJ2-1|TRBD2
CASSQGSGGQWGEQFF
TGCGCCAGCAGCCAGGGATCGGGGGGGCAATGGGGGGAGCAGTTCTTC
>TRBV28|.|TRBJ1-2|.
CASSQGKDYGYTF
TGTGCCAGCAGTCAGGGGAAGGACTATGGCTACACCTTC
>TRBV5-4|.|TRBJ2-6|.
CASNTRQGSSGANVLTF
TGTGCCAGCAACACCCGACAAGGAAGCTCTGGGGCCAACGTCCTGACTTTC
>TRBV6-1|few|TRBJ2-7|TRBD1
CASSASRTGSSEQYF
TGTGCCAGCAGTGCCTCTCGGACAGGTTCCAGCGAGCAGTACTTC
>TRBV6-5|.|TRBJ1-2|.
CASSDSGPGGYTF
TGTGCCAGCAGTGATAGCGGGCCTGGAGGCTACACCTTC
>TRBV6-6|.|TRBJ2-3|TRBD1
CASKEDRDNTDTQYF
TGTGCCAGCAAAGAAGACAGGGACAACACAGATACGCAGTATTTT
>TRBV11-2|.|TRBJ1-1|TRBD1
CASSFSTGGDEAFF
TGTGCCAGCAGCTTTTCGACAGGGGGGGATGAAGCTTTCTTT
>TRBV6-1|.|TRBJ1-3|.
CASSEWGGIRNTIYF
TGTGCCAGCAGTGAATGGGGAGGGATTAGAAACACCATATATTTT
>TRBV13|.|TRBJ1-3|.
CASSSTFRNTIYF
TGTGCCAGCAGTTCCACTTTCAGGAACACCATATATTTT
>TRBV5-6|.|TRBJ2-7|TRBD1
CASSLLRAGQDSYEQYF
TGTGCCAGCAGCTTGTTGAGGGCGGGACAGGATTCTTACGAGCAGTACTTC
>TRBV6-5|.|TRBJ2-7|.
CALTGDIYYEQYF
TGTGCCCTTACCGGGGACATATACTACGAGCAGTACTTC
>TRBV6-1|.|TRBJ1-2|TRBD1
CASSPGQGNNYGYTF
TGTGCCAGCAGTCCCGGACAGGGGAACAACTATGGCTACACCTTC
>TRBV7-2|.|TRBJ1-1|.
CASSWRTGGTEAFF
TGTGCCAGCAGCTGGCGTACGGGTGGCACTGAAGCTTTCTTT
>TRBV6-6|.|TRBJ2-7|.
CASSYLLTGHEQYF
TGTGCCAGCAGTTACCTGCTCACCGGTCACGAGCAGTACTTC
>TRBV5-4|.|TRBJ2-3|TRBD2
CASFAGGFGTDTQYF
TGTGCCAGCTTCGCGGGGGGATTCGGCACAGATACGCAGTATTTT
>TRBV5-1|once|TRBJ2-2|.
CASSLQGTGELFF
TGCGCCAGCAGCTTGCAGGGAACCGGGGAGCTGTTTTTT
>TRBV9|.|TRBJ1-2|.
CASSVEGVNYGYTF
TGTGCCAGCAGCGTAGAGGGAGTTAACTATGGCTACACCTTC
>TRBV5-6|.|TRBJ2-7|.
CASSLGQGTFEQYF
TGTGCCAGCAGCTTGGGGCAGGGGACGTTCGAGCAGTACTTC
>TRBV14|.|TRBJ2-1|.
CASSLRQDSSYNEQFF
TGTGCCAGCAGCCTGAGACAGGATAGCTCCTACAATGAGCAGTTCTTC
>TRBV7-9|.|TRBJ2-3|TRBD2
CASSPQSGTRGTDTQYF
TGTGCCAGCAGCCCCCAGAGTGGGACTAGGGGAACAGATACGCAGTATTTT
>TRBV2|few|TRBJ2-7|TRBD1
CASSRTGNEQYF
TGTGCCAGCAGTCGGACAGGGAACGAGCAGTACTTC
>TRBV12-5|.|TRBJ2-3|.
CASGLVHLTGPFGDTQYF
TGTGCTAGTGGTTTGGTCCATTTGACAGGTCCTTTTGGAGATACGCAGTATTTT
>TRBV2|.|TRBJ1-5|.
CASSPEENQPQHF
TGTGCCAGCAGTCCAGAGGAAAATCAGCCCCAGCATTTT
>TRBV5-1|.|TRBJ2-7|TRBD1
CASSLGGQGAYEQYF
TGCGCCAGCAGTCTGGGGGGACAGGGGGCCTACGAGCAGTACTTC
>TRBV2|.|TRBJ1-5|TRBD1
CASSERGQFNQPQHF
TGTGCCAGCAGTGAAAGGGGACAGTTCAATCAGCCCCAGCATTTT
>TRBV28|.|TRBJ2-7|TRBD2
CASRLTSGGNYEQYF
TGTGCCAGCAGGCTTACTAGCGGGGGGAACTACGAGCAGTACTTC
>TRBV9|once|TRBJ2-1|TRBD1
CASSVAGDSLNEQFF
TGTGCCAGCAGCGTAGCCGGGGACAGTCTGAATGAGCAGTTCTTC
>TRBV25-1|once|TRBJ1-2|TRBD1
CASSDPGQGAKQGYTF
TGTGCCAGCAGTGACCCGGGACAGGGGGCGAAGCAGGGCTACACCTTC
>TRBV27|.|TRBJ2-7|.
CASSLIPGRTDYEQYF
TGTGCCAGCAGTCTAATTCCCGGGCGCACCGACTACGAGCAGTACTTC
>TRBV6-1|.|TRBJ1-1|TRBD1
CASSPDRGEAFF
TGTGCCAGCAGCCCTGACAGGGGTGAAGCTTTCTTT
>TRBV6-1|.|TRBJ2-7|TRBD2
CASSERVGGKGYEQYF
TGTGCCAGCAGTGAAAGAGTGGGGGGGAAGGGATACGAGCAGTACTTC
>TRBV29-1|few|TRBJ2-7|.
CSVEDWGGYYEQYF
TGCAGCGTTGAAGATTGGGGCGGCTACTACGAGCAGTACTTC
>TRBV27|.|TRBJ1-2|TRBD1
CASSFDPRTGAVYGYTF
TGTGCCAGCAGTTTTGACCCCCGGACAGGGGCCGTTTATGGCTACACCTTC
>TRBV7-8|.|TRBJ1-1|.
CASTTTEVNTEAFF
TGTGCCAGCACGACTACGGAGGTGAACACTGAAGCTTTCTTT
>TRBV7-6|.|TRBJ2-1|.
CASSQTTGQSYNEQFF
TGTGCCAGCAGCCAGACGACAGGTCAATCATACAATGAGCAGTTCTTC
>TRBV6-6|many|TRBJ1-3|.
CASSYQAPPKTIYF
TGTGCCAGCAGTTACCAGGCCCCGCCGAAAACCATATATTTT
>TRBV6-1|.|TRBJ2-1|TRBD1
CASSEGGGQGRRDEQFF
TGTGCCAGCAGTGAAGGGGGAGGACAGGGGCGGCGGGATGAGCAGTTCTTC
>TRBV9|few|TRBJ2-7|.
CASSERDWKYLHEQYF
TGTGCCAGCAGCGAGAGGGACTGGAAATATCTTCACGAGCAGTACTTC
>TRBV5-1|.|TRBJ2-2|TRBD2
CASKAGTSGSGELFF
TGCGCCAGCAAGGCCGGGACTAGCGGCTCCGGGGAGCTGTTTTTT
>TRBV6-6|.|TRBJ2-3|TRBD2
CASSVPGLAGGDTQYF
TGTGCCAGCAGTGTTCCGGGACTAGCAGGTGGCGATACGCAGTATTTT
>TRBV14|.|TRBJ2-7|.
CASSQGAYSSYEQYF
TGTGCCAGCAGCCAAGGGGCTTATTCCTCCTACGAGCAGTACTTC